A selection of T cell receptor beta chains follows, all from one sample in a study of response to subunit inactivated influenza vaccine. TCRdb reprocessed the RT-PCR reads via MiXCR and lists one record per CDR3 protein. The sample includes roughly 150,000 distinct CDR3 sequences, about a tenth of them seen just once. The material was non-naive T cells sorted from PBMCs, obtained about 40 days after vaccination. Receptor source: a man between 45 and 60 years old who received an inactivated influenza vaccine. CDR3s include the opening cysteine and the closing phenylalanine or tryptophan. A D gene is named only where the DNA matches it firmly. Size tells how often a clone was seen (once, few, many) or the class of an expanded clone, and some rows leave it out.

D	length	J	V	size	DNA	CDR3
.	18	TRBJ2-7	TRBV4-3	.	TGCGCCAGCAGCCAACAACGCGATGCCGGGACTCTTCATTACGAGCAGTACTTC	CASSQQRDAGTLHYEQYF
.	15	TRBJ1-4	TRBV20-1	few	TGCAGTGCTAGAGATCTCCAGGGAATTAATGAAAAACTGTTTTTT	CSARDLQGINEKLFF
TRBD1	14	TRBJ1-2	TRBV6-5	few	TGTGCCAGCAGTTTGACAGGGGGCTACAATGGCTACACCTTC	CASSLTGGYNGYTF
.	14	TRBJ2-7	TRBV4-3	many	TGCGCCAGCAGCCAAGTTTACCCACCCTACGAGCAGTACTTC	CASSQVYPPYEQYF
.	12	TRBJ2-2	TRBV12-3/TRBV12-4	.	TGTGCCACCGTGAAGACGTTTGGGGAGCTGTTTTTT	CATVKTFGELFF
TRBD2	16	TRBJ2-2	TRBV20-1	.	TGCAGTGCTTTCTCGGGACTAGCGGGAGCTGACGGGGAGCTGTTTTTT	CSAFSGLAGADGELFF
TRBD1	13	TRBJ2-3	TRBV28	.	TGTGCCAGCCATAGGGGGCGGGCAGATACGCAGTATTTT	CASHRGRADTQYF
TRBD1	15	TRBJ1-5	TRBV6-5	.	TGTGCCAGCAGTTCAAAAACAGGGGGCGGTCAGCCCCAGCATTTT	CASSSKTGGGQPQHF
.	15	TRBJ1-1	TRBV28	few	TGTGCCAGCAGTACGCCCCGGGCGGTGAACACTGAAGCTTTCTTT	CASSTPRAVNTEAFF
.	13	TRBJ1-1	TRBV11-2	many	TGTGCCAGCAGCTTAACGGCGCGGGGTGAAGCTTTCTTT	CASSLTARGEAFF
TRBD1	14	TRBJ2-7	TRBV4-2	few	TGTGCCAGCAGCCAGACAGGGTACGTGGACGAGCAGTACTTC	CASSQTGYVDEQYF
.	15	TRBJ2-6	TRBV6-2/TRBV6-3	.	TGTGCCAGCCTTGCGAGGCGTGATGGGGCCAACGTCCTGACTTTC	CASLARRDGANVLTF
.	13	TRBJ2-3	TRBV5-1	many	TGCGCCAGCAGCTTGGAATCCACAGATACGCAGTATTTT	CASSLESTDTQYF
.	13	TRBJ2-7	TRBV6-2/TRBV6-3	.	TGTGCCAGCAGCGGGGGTGTCGCCTACGAGCAGTACTTC	CASSGGVAYEQYF
.	14	TRBJ1-1	TRBV28	few	TGTGCCAGCAGTTTATCGACTCCGAACACTGAAGCTTTCTTT	CASSLSTPNTEAFF
TRBD2	15	TRBJ2-2	TRBV10-3	many	TGTGCCATCAGCGCAGGACTAGCGTGGACCGGGGAGCTGTTTTTT	CAISAGLAWTGELFF
TRBD2	19	TRBJ2-1	TRBV5-1	few	TGCGCCAGCAGCTCGGGACTAGCGGGAGTTGGGGGTTCCTACAATGAGCAGTTCTTC	CASSSGLAGVGGSYNEQFF
.	14	TRBJ2-5	TRBV4-2	many	TGTGCCAGCAGCCAAGGAGTATATCAAGAGACCCAGTACTTC	CASSQGVYQETQYF
TRBD2	20	TRBJ2-1	TRBV25-1	.	TGTGCCAGCAGTGAAACCTCCGGGACTAGCGGGAGATCCCTCTACAATGAGCAGTTCTTC	CASSETSGTSGRSLYNEQFF
.	15	TRBJ2-3	TRBV2	.	TGTGCCAGCCGATACAGGCTCATCAGGACAGATACGCAGTATTTT	CASRYRLIRTDTQYF
.	15	TRBJ1-6	TRBV4-3	many	TGCGCCAGCAGCCAAGGAGGACAGTATAATTCACCCCTCCACTTT	CASSQGGQYNSPLHF
TRBD2	16	TRBJ2-7	TRBV27	.	TGTGCCAGCAGAACCGAAGCGGGGGGGTTCTCCTACGAGCAGTACTTC	CASRTEAGGFSYEQYF
TRBD2	15	TRBJ2-1	TRBV7-9	few	TGTGCCAGCAGCCTGACTAGCGGGAGGGCCCCTGAGCAGTTCTTC	CASSLTSGRAPEQFF
.	16	TRBJ2-7	TRBV14	.	TGTGCCAGCAACCAAGTGCTCGGAGGCAGCTCCTACGAGCAGTACTTC	CASNQVLGGSSYEQYF
TRBD2	16	TRBJ2-3	TRBV28	many	TGTGCCAGCAGTTTAAATAGCGGGGGTTTCACAGATACGCAGTATTTT	CASSLNSGGFTDTQYF
.	13	TRBJ1-2	TRBV20-1	.	TGCAGTGCTAGAACGAAGAGGGTCAGCGGCTACACCTTC	CSARTKRVSGYTF
TRBD1	14	TRBJ1-2	TRBV29-1	many	TGCAGCGTTGGGCAGGACAGGGGGATGTATGGCTACACCTTC	CSVGQDRGMYGYTF
.	15	TRBJ2-2	TRBV11-1	.	TGTGCCAGCAGCCCGCAAGTCGGGGATCACGGGGAGCTGTTTTTT	CASSPQVGDHGELFF
TRBD1	13	TRBJ1-2	TRBV30	few	TGTGCCTGGAGGGAAACAGGGGTCTATGGCTACACCTTC	CAWRETGVYGYTF
.	17	TRBJ1-1	TRBV6-1	many	TGTGCCAGCAGTGAAATTATAGTGTCGGAATTGAACACTGAAGCTTTCTTT	CASSEIIVSELNTEAFF
TRBD1	14	TRBJ2-7	TRBV5-4	few	TGTGCCAGCAGCTTGGACCAGGGGGTCTACGAGCAGTACTTC	CASSLDQGVYEQYF
TRBD1	15	TRBJ1-5	TRBV7-2	few	TGTGCCAGCAGCTCGGGGACAGGGGCGAATCAGCCCCAGCATTTT	CASSSGTGANQPQHF
TRBD1	16	TRBJ1-2	TRBV6-1	.	TGTGCCAGCAGTGGTTCCGGGACAGGGCTTATCTATGGCTACACCTTC	CASSGSGTGLIYGYTF
.	15	TRBJ2-7	TRBV18	many	TGTGCCAGCTCACCCAGGGACCGGACGGCTACGTGGCAGTACTTC	CASSPRDRTATWQYF
TRBD1	17	TRBJ2-7	TRBV20-1	few	TGCAGTGCCACCGGGACAGGGGATGTTTCGAGCTCCTACGAGCAGTACTTC	CSATGTGDVSSSYEQYF
TRBD1	14	TRBJ1-6	TRBV20-1	many	TGCAGTGCTAGAGGACAGGGTTTGGAATCACCCCTCCACTTT	CSARGQGLESPLHF
.	16	TRBJ2-7	TRBV6-1	once	TGTGCCAGCAGCCGCACTCCCGGGACAAGCTCCTACGAGCAGTACTTC	CASSRTPGTSSYEQYF